What follows are 32 T cell receptor beta chains derived from one specimen sequenced in a study of CD8+ T cells in alopecia areata. Extracted RNA was reverse transcribed into cDNA, the sequencing template. Here immunoSEQ multiplex PCR was the method, and the copy in TCRdb shows in-frame clones only, minus some. Seen here are 120,000 to 150,000 clones, around 47% observed once, and the top ten hold 6.5% to 7.5%. The sequenced sample consisted of CD4+ T cells sorted from blood. Receptors originate from a human donor with alopecia areata.

The gene calls are TRBV7-9 and TRBJ2-1; weak D call: TRBD2 (5 bases). This CDR3 region has 15 residues. The V gene lost 4 bases and the J gene lost 6 bases, with 16 bases spanning the gap. The germline CDR1 and CDR2 sequences are SEHNR and FQNEAQ (reference sequence). For the CDR3, the DNA is TGTGCCAGCAGCTACCGGACTCCGAGCGGCAATGAGCAGTTCTTC. This gives the protein CASSYRTPSGNEQFF. Full variable domain (rest looked up from reference TRBV7-9 and TRBJ2-1): DTGVSQNPRHKITKRGQNVTFRCDPISEHNRLYWYRQTLGQGPEFLTYFQNEAQLEKSRLLSDRFSAERPKGSFSTLEIQRTEQGDSAMYLCASSYRTPSGNEQFFGPGTRLTVL.

CDR3: CASSLAATRSSYNEQFF. CDR3 sequence (DNA): TGCGCCAGCAGCTTGGCTGCCACCCGGAGCTCCTACAATGAGCAGTTCTTC. V gene TRBV5-1 combines with J gene TRBJ2-1; D call uncertain. V lost 0 bases to trimming and J lost 0 bases, with 13 bases between them. Per germline, CDR1 SGHRS and CDR2 YFSETQ. The CDR3 length is 17 residues.

The chain recombines TRBV5-1 with TRBJ2-1; the D gene is possibly TRBD1 (6 bases). Trimming stripped 4 bases from V and 13 bases from J, with 12 bases between. From germline, CDR1 is SGHRS and CDR2 YFSETQ. The CDR3 consists of 11 residues. This CDR3 reads CASSPDREQFF. The CDR3 DNA follows: TGCGCCAGCAGCCCGGACAGAGAACAGTTCTTC.

This clone was observed a handful of times. V usage is TRBV6-1 and J usage is TRBJ1-5; D uncertain. CDR3 length equals 14 residues. V lost 4 bases, J lost 5 bases, and 12 bases lay in between. The germline V gene has CDR1 MNHNS and CDR2 SASEGT. CDR3 loop: CASSATRSDQPQHF. The CDR3 DNA sequence: TGTGCCAGCAGTGCTACCCGCTCCGATCAGCCCCAGCATTTT.

The J gene is TRBJ2-5, the V gene TRBV5-1; 12 nucleotides match TRBD2. Trimming removed 0 bases from V and 3 bases from J; junction bases left unmatched: 9. The CDR3 runs to 18 residues. The germline gives CDR1 SGHRS, CDR2 YFSETQ. The CDR3 DNA sequence: TGCGCCAGCAGCTTGGCTCTTCGGGCTAGCGGGGGGGAAGAGACCCAGTACTTC. Its translation: CASSLALRASGGEETQYF.

The chain is built from TRBV27 and TRBJ1-5; no reliable D call. Germline V gives CDR1 MNHEY, CDR2 SMNVEV (reference sequence). The V end lost 3 bases, the J end lost 6 bases, and 9 bases lay between the germline ends. This CDR3 comprises 13 residues. CDR3 amino acids: CASSFLSGQPQHF. The CDR3 DNA reads TGTGCCAGCAGTTTCCTCAGCGGTCAGCCCCAGCATTTT.

The CDR3 nucleotides are TGTGCCAGCAGCTTAAACGCAGGACACTACGAGCAGTACTTC. Translated, it gives CASSLNAGHYEQYF. This chain links TRBV7-3 with TRBJ2-7, with D possibly being TRBD1 (5 bases). Trimming took off 1 base at V and 3 bases at J, with 10 bases between the two ends. The CDR3 sequence is 14 residues long. The germline gives CDR1 SGHTA, CDR2 FQGTGA.

The chain uses TRBV5-1 and TRBJ2-3; 7 nucleotides match TRBD1. The V segment lost 2 bases and the J segment 4 bases; nucleotides outside the gene matches: 4. The length of the CDR3 is 14 residues. CDR1 and CDR2 from the germline V gene are SGHRS and YFSETQ. The chain's CDR3 is CASSLQGTADTQYF. In DNA form, the CDR3 reads TGCGCCAGCAGCTTACAGGGGACCGCAGATACGCAGTATTTT. Based on the CDR3 plus reference TRBV5-1 and TRBJ2-3, the full variable domain is KAGVTQTPRYLIKTRGQQVTLSCSPISGHRSVSWYQQTPGQGLQFLFEYFSETQRNKGNFPGRFSGRQFSNSRSEMNVSTLELGDSALYLCASSLQGTADTQYFGPGTRLTVL.

This clone was counted a few times. The J gene is TRBJ2-5, the V gene TRBV7-6; D gene unclear. With 5 bases removed from V and 1 base from J, the gap between germline ends came to 20 bases. CDR1 SGHVS and CDR2 FNYEAQ come from the germline V gene. CDR3 length: 17 residues. The CDR3 sequence: CASSTPFERDIQETQYF. CDR3 DNA sequence: TGTGCCAGCAGCACACCCTTTGAGCGCGATATCCAAGAGACCCAGTACTTC. Complete variable domain (other parts from reference TRBV7-6 and TRBJ2-5): GAGVSQSPRYKVTKRGQDVALRCDPISGHVSLYWYRQALGQGPEFLTYFNYEAQQDKSGLPNDRFSAERPEGSISTLTIQRTEQRDSAMYRCASSTPFERDIQETQYFGPGTRLLVL.

The sample holds a few counts of this clone. J is TRBJ1-5 and V is TRBV7-9, with unresolved D. Germline assignment: CDR1 SEHNR and CDR2 FQNEAQ (reference sequence). Trimming left V 5 bases short and J 2 bases short, with 16 bases between. CDR3 length equals 16 residues. CDR3 protein: CASSPEAAEGNQPQHF. The CDR3, as DNA: TGTGCCAGCAGCCCGGAGGCCGCGGAGGGCAATCAGCCCCAGCATTTT.

The V and J genes are TRBV29-1 and TRBJ2-3; a possible D gene is TRBD1 (5 bases). CDR3 length: 14 residues. V lost 6 bases, J lost 0 bases, and 13 bases lay in between. The germline gives CDR1 SQVTM, CDR2 ANQGSEA. In nucleotides, the CDR3 is TGCAGCGTCGCGGACACAACTAGCACAGATACGCAGTATTTT. This gives the protein CSVADTTSTDTQYF.

The chain is built from TRBV4-1 and TRBJ1-1; D is uncertain. Germline V gene lookup returns CDR1 MGHRA and CDR2 YSYEKL. The CDR3 has 15 residues. Trimming removed 2 bases from V and 1 base from J, with 11 bases in between. Here the CDR3 reads CASSQNERTNTEAFF. As DNA, the CDR3 is TGCGCCAGCAGCCAAAACGAACGGACGAACACTGAAGCTTTCTTT.

This clone turned up a few times. The chain couples TRBV5-1 to TRBJ2-5, with TRBD2 matching over 7 bases. This CDR3 region has 14 residues. From germline, CDR1 is SGHRS and CDR2 YFSETQ. V lost 2 bases and J lost 6; bases outside the gene matches: 7. The DNA of the CDR3 is TGCGCCAGCAGCTTAGCAGCGGGAATGAAGACCCAGTACTTC. Protein product: CASSLAAGMKTQYF.

The rearrangement joins TRBV10-3 to TRBJ2-1, with D possibly matching TRBD2 (6 bases). V dropped 3 bases and J dropped 4 bases, with 13 bases sitting between them. The CDR3 is 15 residues long. Germline CDR1 is ENHRY and CDR2 is SYGVKD. CDR3 amino acids: CAISEREVVYNEQFF. The CDR3 DNA reads as TGTGCCATCAGTGAAAGGGAGGTGGTTTACAATGAGCAGTTCTTC.

The chain has TRBV4-2 and TRBJ2-7; D not resolved. The CDR3 extends over 14 amino acids. V gave up 1 base and J gave up 0 bases, with 7 bases separating them. The germline CDR1 and CDR2 sequences are LGHNA and YNFKEQ. CDR3 coding DNA: TGTGCCAGCAGCCAAGGTCCCTCCTCCTACGAGCAGTACTTC. It codes for CASSQGPSSYEQYF.

J is TRBJ2-6 and V is TRBV6-5; possibly TRBD1 or TRBD2 for D (5 bases each). In germline, CDR1 is MNHEY, CDR2 SVGAGI. The CDR3 extends over 16 amino acids. V lost 2 bases and J lost 0, with 8 bases in between. DNA for the CDR3: TGTGCCAGCAGTTACCGTGGGGGCTCTGGGGCCAACGTCCTGACTTTC. The encoded protein is CASSYRGGSGANVLTF.

The chain recombines TRBV29-1 with TRBJ2-3; unclear D gene. The CDR3 is 11 amino acids. Trimming removed 6 bases from V and 6 bases from J, with 10 bases in between. The germline V gene has CDR1 SQVTM and CDR2 ANQGSEA. In nucleotides, the CDR3 is TGCAGCGTGGCGAGAACGGATACGCAGTATTTT. It yields the protein CSVARTDTQYF.

This chain uses TRBV29-1 with TRBJ2-3, with 9 bases fitting TRBD2. V lost 2 bases, J lost 0 bases, and 6 bases stayed unmatched. There are 16 residues in the CDR3. The V gene's germline CDR1 is SQVTM and CDR2 ANQGSEA. The chain's CDR3 is CSVERLAGWSTDTQYF. In nucleotides, the CDR3 is TGCAGCGTTGAAAGGCTAGCGGGATGGAGCACAGATACGCAGTATTTT.

This chain links TRBV6-5 with TRBJ2-7; 7 bases match TRBD1. CDR3 length: 14 amino acids. Germline CDR1 reads MNHEY; CDR2 reads SVGAGI. J gave up 2 bases and V 5 bases, and 6 bases lay outside the gene matches. The CDR3 loop is CASSTQGSTYEQYF. The DNA of the CDR3 is TGTGCCAGCAGTACACAGGGGTCCACCTACGAGCAGTACTTC.

The CDR3 DNA reads TGTGCCAGCAGATATAGCGGGAGCTCCTACAATGAGCAGTTCTTC. This sequence encodes CASRYSGSSYNEQFF. The chain uses TRBV27 and TRBJ2-1; TRBD2 aligns across 9 bases. V shed 6 bases and J 0 bases; nucleotides not matched to a gene: 3. The CDR3 extends over 15 amino acids. Germline CDR1 is MNHEY and CDR2 is SMNVEV (reference sequence).

The chain links TRBV7-9 to TRBJ2-3; the match to TRBD2 covers 13 bases. V dropped 5 bases and J dropped 6; count of bases not matched to a gene: 8. The CDR3 is 16 residues long. Germline assignment: CDR1 SEHNR and CDR2 FQNEAQ (reference sequence). CDR3 sequence reads: CASSRTSGSQSDTQYF. Written as DNA, the CDR3 is TGTGCCAGCAGCAGGACTAGCGGGAGTCAATCCGATACGCAGTATTTT.

The chain links TRBV19 to TRBJ1-5; no clear D gene. The ends were cut back, 7 bases at V and 7 bases at J, with 23 bases in the middle. Germline CDR1 LNHDA, CDR2 SQIVND (reference sequence). The CDR3 spans 16 residues. CDR3 DNA sequence: TGTGCCAGTACGAGCGCAGCTGGGTTAGGTGGGCAGCCCCAGCATTTT. Amino acids: CASTSAAGLGGQPQHF.

This chain joins TRBV15 and TRBJ2-1, with unresolved D. CDR3 size: 13 residues. The ends were cut back, 3 bases at V and 10 bases at J, with 13 bases in the middle. Germline CDR1 LNHNV, CDR2 YYDKDF (reference sequence). This CDR3 is CATSSGSWAEQFF. The DNA of the CDR3 is TGTGCCACCAGCAGTGGATCGTGGGCGGAGCAGTTCTTC.

This clone was counted only a few times. The V call is TRBV9, the J call TRBJ1-1, with a weak D call TRBD1 (6 bases). Germline loops: CDR1 SGDLS, CDR2 YYNGEE. Trimming pared 0 bases from V and 3 bases from J, leaving 9 bases between. The CDR3 spans 14 residues. For the CDR3, the DNA is TGTGCCAGCAGCGTAGCCAGGACAGACACTGAAGCTTTCTTT. Translated: CASSVARTDTEAFF.

Only a few counts were recorded for this clone. The chain links TRBV5-1 to TRBJ2-5; TRBD2 matches at 10 bases. CDR3 length: 15 amino acids. Unmatched junction bases numbered 8, after V lost 4 bases and J lost 5 bases. The germline V gene has CDR1 SGHRS and CDR2 YFSETQ. The CDR3 sequence is CASSIDTTSGETQYF. Here the CDR3 DNA reads TGCGCCAGCAGCATCGATACGACTAGCGGGGAGACCCAGTACTTC.

The chain uses TRBV28 and TRBJ2-7; a possible D gene is TRBD1 (6 bases). The CDR3 totals 14 residues. V shed 1 base and J shed 5 bases, with 12 bases lying between them. The V gene's germline CDR1 is MDHEN and CDR2 SYDVKM. Here the CDR3 reads CASSLSQGSHEQYF. Here the CDR3 DNA reads TGTGCCAGCAGTTTATCCCAGGGGTCCCACGAGCAGTACTTC.

This chain joins TRBV4-1 and TRBJ1-1; D not certain. Germline lookup yields CDR1 MGHRA and CDR2 YSYEKL. There are 13 residues in the CDR3. Trimming left V 0 bases short and J 8 bases short, with 10 bases between. The CDR3 loop is CASSQDPYKEAFF. For the CDR3, the DNA is TGCGCCAGCAGCCAAGATCCGTACAAGGAAGCTTTCTTT.

The chain couples TRBV29-1 to TRBJ1-1; D unresolved. This CDR3 region has 8 residues. Trimming pared 5 bases from V and 11 bases from J, leaving 6 bases between. Germline V gene data show CDR1 as SQVTM and CDR2 as ANQGSEA. The CDR3 bases are TGCAGCGTTCGTCAGGCTTTCTTT. Residues: CSVRQAFF.

This chain connects TRBV19 to TRBJ2-7; no clear D gene. The CDR3 has 13 residues. Germline V gives CDR1 LNHDA, CDR2 SQIVND (reference sequence). V shed 1 base and J shed 0 bases, with 4 bases lying between them. CDR3 region: CASSIAPSYEQYF. CDR3 DNA sequence: TGTGCCAGTAGTATAGCCCCCTCCTACGAGCAGTACTTC. The complete variable domain, with remaining parts taken from reference TRBV19 and TRBJ2-7, reads DGGITQSPKYLFRKEGQNVTLSCEQNLNHDAMYWYRQDPGQGLRLIYYSQIVNDFQKGDIAEGYSVSREKKESFPLTVTSAQKNPTAFYLCASSIAPSYEQYFGPGTRLTVT.

As regards this clone: Distinct nucleotide sequences in the sample also encode this CDR3. This chain uses TRBV30 with TRBJ1-1; D is uncertain. V was trimmed by 0 bases and J by 1 base, leaving 6 bases between them. This CDR3 region has 13 residues. CDR1 GTSNPN and CDR2 SVGIG come from the germline V gene (reference sequence). Here the CDR3 reads CAWSVQGNTEAFF. The CDR3 region has the DNA TGTGCCTGGAGTGTCCAAGGGAACACTGAAGCTTTCTTT.

This clone has only a few counts. The chain has TRBV7-8 and TRBJ2-7, with 10 positions matching TRBD2. CDR3 length: 19 residues. V shed 5 bases, J shed 3 bases, and the junction held 19 bases outside the gene matches. Germline CDR1 SGHVS, CDR2 FQNEAQ. CDR3 sequence reads: CASSRTVAGGHSNRYEQYF. In nucleotides, the CDR3 is TGTGCCAGCAGCCGAACTGTAGCGGGAGGCCACTCCAACCGCTACGAGCAGTACTTC.

This chain joins TRBV15 and TRBJ2-1; TRBD2 matches at 8 bases. CDR3 length: 15 amino acids. The germline CDR1 and CDR2 sequences are LNHNV and YYDKDF (reference sequence). After removal of 1 base from V and 8 bases from J, the junction contained 7 bases not matched to a gene. The CDR3 bases are TGTGCCACCAGCAGAGCGGGAGGGCTTAGGGATGAGCAGTTCTTC. Protein sequence: CATSRAGGLRDEQFF.